The 23 T cell receptor beta chains reported below all come from one sample, sequenced in a study of T cells after posttransplantation cyclophosphamide. Only in-frame clones appear in the TCRdb table, and some are missing; sequencing was by immunoSEQ multiplex PCR. The data contain tens of thousands of clones, roughly 84% of them singletons. Sequenced sample: PBMCs. These receptors all stem from a man in his thirties or forties with a blood cancer, CMV-positive, and with a related stem cell donor.

The chain is built from TRBV5-6 and TRBJ1-5; no firm D call. Germline loops: CDR1 SGHDT, CDR2 YYEEEE. V shed 0 bases and J shed 6 bases, with 10 bases lying between them. This CDR3 comprises 14 residues. The CDR3 protein is CASSLAGVGQPQHF. In nucleotides, the CDR3 is TGTGCCAGCAGCTTGGCCGGGGTGGGTCAGCCCCAGCATTTT.

This rearrangement joins TRBV7-3 to TRBJ2-5; the D gene is possibly TRBD1 (5 bases). The CDR3 is 14 amino acids. V lost 3 bases, J lost 2 bases, and 10 bases lay in between. Looked up from germline, CDR1 is SGHTA and CDR2 is FQGTGA. The CDR3 loop reads CASSFRQKQETQYF. DNA of the CDR3: TGTGCCAGCAGCTTTCGACAGAAACAAGAGACCCAGTACTTC. Variable domain in full (rest from reference TRBV7-3 and TRBJ2-5): GAGVSQTPSNKVTEKGKYVELRCDPISGHTALYWYRQSLGQGPEFLIYFQGTGAADDSGLPNDRFFAVRPEGSVSTLKIQRTERGDSAVYLCASSFRQKQETQYFGPGTRLLVL.

The V and J genes are TRBV5-1 and TRBJ1-5; maybe TRBD1 (5 bases). Germline V gene lookup returns CDR1 SGHRS and CDR2 YFSETQ. The CDR3 covers 15 residues. V was cut by 1 base and J by 3 bases, with 11 bases left in between. This CDR3 is CASSLTGSLNQPQHF. CDR3 coding DNA: TGCGCCAGCAGCTTGACAGGCTCCCTCAATCAGCCCCAGCATTTT.

The chain uses TRBV30 and TRBJ2-1; TRBD2 aligns across 8 bases. The CDR3 has 14 amino acids. CDR1 is GTSNPN and CDR2 is SVGIG in the germline V gene (reference sequence). The V segment lost 1 base and the J segment 7 bases; nucleotides outside the gene matches: 6. CDR3 sequence reads: CAWSGSGSGNEQFF. The CDR3 coding sequence is TGTGCCTGGAGTGGGAGCGGGAGCGGGAATGAGCAGTTCTTC. The full variable domain, with the rest looked up from reference TRBV30 and TRBJ2-1, is SQTIHQWPATLVQPVGSPLSLECTVEGTSNPNLYWYRQAAGRGLQLLFYSVGIGQISSEVPQNLSASRPQDRQFILSSKKLLLSDSGFYLCAWSGSGSGNEQFFGPGTRLTVL.

V and J are TRBV6-6 and TRBJ2-7; D possibly corresponds to TRBD1 (6 bases). The CDR3 loop spans 13 amino acids. Germline V CDR1 and CDR2: MNHNY, SVGAGI (reference sequence). V was clipped by 4 bases and J by 7 bases, with 14 bases between them. The CDR3 loop is CASSSQGRGEQYF. The CDR3 DNA sequence: TGTGCCAGCAGTTCACAGGGACGAGGAGAGCAGTACTTC.

V and J are TRBV5-1 and TRBJ1-1; D uncertain. The CDR3 extends over 15 amino acids. Looked up from germline, CDR1 is SGHRS and CDR2 is YFSETQ. V lost 0 bases, J lost 1 base, and 10 bases lay in between. The chain's CDR3 is CASSLVGLENTEAFF. The CDR3 bases are TGCGCCAGCAGCTTGGTTGGGCTTGAGAACACTGAAGCTTTCTTT.

The genes are TRBV12-5 and TRBJ2-4; 7 bases agree with TRBD2. Trimming removed 2 bases from V and 2 bases from J; junction bases left unmatched: 12. CDR1 LGHNT and CDR2 FRNRAP come from the germline V gene. There are 18 residues in the CDR3. CDR3 nucleotide sequence: TGTGCTAGTGGTTTGTTCCCGCCGGGGGGTCGGTCCAAAAACATTCAGTACTTC. Translated, it gives CASGLFPPGGRSKNIQYF.

The chain is built from TRBV7-9 and TRBJ1-1, with D possibly matching TRBD1 (5 bases). The CDR3 consists of 14 residues. Germline-derived CDR1 and CDR2 are SEHNR and FQNEAQ (reference sequence). V lost 1 base and J 5 bases, leaving 11 bases between the germline ends. The CDR3 DNA sequence: TGTGCCAGCAGCTTAGGGCGGGGGGGGACTGAAGCTTTCTTT. It translates to CASSLGRGGTEAFF.

The chain uses TRBV6-1 and TRBJ2-1; D may be TRBD1 (5 bases). V lost 4 bases to trimming and J lost 7 bases, with 17 bases between them. CDR1 and CDR2 (germline): MNHNS, SASEGT. CDR3 length: 15 residues. Written as DNA, the CDR3 is TGTGCCAGCAGTGTCCCAGGGTTATGGGGAAATGAGCAGTTCTTC. It yields the protein CASSVPGLWGNEQFF.

CDR3: CASSSGTGNNADTQYF. CDR3 nucleotide sequence: TGTGCCAGCAGCTCTGGGACAGGGAATAATGCAGATACGCAGTATTTT. This chain connects TRBV5-8 to TRBJ2-3, with 9 nucleotides matching TRBD1. The length of the CDR3 is 16 residues. J gave up 4 bases and V 3 bases, and 9 bases lay outside the gene matches. From germline, CDR1 is SGHTS and CDR2 YDEGEE.

This chain links TRBV4-2 with TRBJ1-6, with unresolved D. The CDR3 spans 16 residues. Germline CDR1 and CDR2: LGHNA and YNFKEQ. The V end was cut by 0 bases, the J end by 7 bases, with 13 bases between. The CDR3 coding sequence is TGTGCCAGCAGCCAAGAATCGACACAGACCAATTCACCCCTCCACTTT. This sequence encodes CASSQESTQTNSPLHF.

This clone was recorded once. The rearrangement joins TRBV9 to TRBJ2-2; 12 nucleotides agree with TRBD2. The CDR3 spans 18 residues. The V gene's germline CDR1 is SGDLS and CDR2 YYNGEE. Germline trimming cut 3 bases from V and 1 base from J; bases unmatched to any gene: 7. The CDR3 DNA reads TGTGCCAGCAGCGCCCGACTAGCGGGAGATTGGAACACCGGGGAGCTGTTTTTT. Protein: CASSARLAGDWNTGELFF.

The chain links TRBV6-5 to TRBJ1-2, with a weak D call TRBD1 (6 bases). V lost 4 bases to trimming and J lost 2 bases, with 11 bases between them. This CDR3 has 14 residues. Germline V lookup: CDR1 MNHEY, CDR2 SVGAGI. Here the CDR3 reads CASSSSTGNYGYTF. CDR3 in DNA: TGTGCCAGCAGTTCCAGCACAGGGAACTATGGCTACACCTTC.

CDR3 bases: TGTGCCAGCAGCCAGGACAGGGCCTCAGATACGCAGTATTTT. Translated, it gives CASSQDRASDTQYF. The chain recombines TRBV11-2 with TRBJ2-3; 8 nucleotides match TRBD1. J lost 4 bases, V lost 5 bases, and 5 bases had no gene match. The germline V gene has CDR1 SGHAT and CDR2 FQNNGV. The CDR3 extends over 14 amino acids.

This clone is a singleton in its sample. The rearrangement joins TRBV4-2 to TRBJ2-5, with TRBD2 identical over 11 bases. Trimming at V came to 0 bases and at J to 11 bases, leaving 8 bases not matched to a gene. Germline values: CDR1 LGHNA, CDR2 YNFKEQ. The CDR3 runs 15 residues. The DNA of the CDR3 is TGTGCCAGCAGCCAAGACTTAGGACTAGCGGGTGAGCAGTACTTC. This gives the protein CASSQDLGLAGEQYF.

The chain joins TRBV7-2 to TRBJ2-4; 9 bases align to TRBD1. With 5 bases clipped from V and 1 base from J, the junction kept 6 bases outside the gene matches. This CDR3 is 16 amino acids long. The germline V gene encodes CDR1 SGHTA and CDR2 FQGNSA. CDR3 DNA: TGTGCCAGCAGCCCACAGGGGGCGGTCGCCAAAAACATTCAGTACTTC. Amino acid sequence: CASSPQGAVAKNIQYF.

The chain combines TRBV9 with TRBJ2-7, with TRBD2 identical over 10 bases. CDR3 size: 17 residues. With 0 bases clipped from V and 4 bases from J, the junction kept 10 bases outside the gene matches. Germline CDR1 reads SGDLS; CDR2 reads YYNGEE. CDR3 sequence (DNA): TGTGCCAGCAGCGTAGGGGCGGGGGGAGCGGGAGGGTACGAGCAGTACTTC. It codes for CASSVGAGGAGGYEQYF.

The rearrangement links TRBV2 to TRBJ2-7, with a weak D call TRBD2 (6 bases). The CDR3 has 15 amino acids. Germline V gene data show CDR1 as SNHLY and CDR2 as FYNNEI. V was cut by 6 bases and J by 0 bases, with 15 bases left in between. The CDR3 is CASSLQGGTSYEQYF. The CDR3 DNA follows: TGTGCCAGCAGCCTCCAGGGCGGGACCTCCTACGAGCAGTACTTC.

This clone came up a few times. The V and J genes are TRBV5-6 and TRBJ2-7; no definite D call. The V gene's germline CDR1 is SGHDT and CDR2 YYEEEE. V lost 5 bases and J 3 bases, leaving 6 bases between the germline ends. The CDR3 length is 11 residues. The DNA for the CDR3 is TGTGCCAGCAGTATGAGCTACGAGCAGTACTTC. Residues: CASSMSYEQYF.

This chain connects TRBV6-5 to TRBJ1-1; no definite D call. CDR1 is MNHEY and CDR2 is SVGAGI in the germline V gene. V lost 0 bases, J lost 8 bases, and 19 bases lay in between. CDR3 length equals 16 residues. CDR3 region: CASSYSLVVEGYEAFF. In nucleotides, the CDR3 is TGTGCCAGCAGTTACTCTCTCGTAGTAGAGGGCTACGAAGCTTTCTTT.

The gene calls are TRBV7-2 and TRBJ2-1, with 11 bases matching TRBD2. This CDR3 is built from 16 residues. Germline V gives CDR1 SGHTA, CDR2 FQGNSA. J gave up 9 bases and V 6 bases, and 13 bases lay outside the gene matches. CDR3 in amino acids: CASRYSGRAFTGEQFF. CDR3 bases: TGTGCCAGCAGATATAGCGGGAGGGCCTTCACCGGTGAGCAGTTCTTC.

The CDR3 region is CASRNLLREQYF. CDR3 in DNA: TGTGCCAGCAGGAACCTTCTGCGCGAGCAGTACTTC. The chain combines TRBV6-5 with TRBJ2-5, with D uncertain. The end of the DNA fits TRBJ2-7 better, so the J call may be wrong. CDR3 length: 12 residues. CDR1 is MNHEY and CDR2 is SVGAGI in the germline V gene.

The J gene is TRBJ2-7, the V gene TRBV19; D may be TRBD2 (6 bases). CDR1 and CDR2 from the germline V gene are LNHDA and SQIVND (reference sequence). With 3 bases removed from V and 3 bases from J, the gap between germline ends came to 12 bases. CDR3 length equals 14 residues. The CDR3: CASSIGGNIYEQYF. For the CDR3, the DNA is TGTGCCAGTAGTATTGGCGGGAACATCTACGAGCAGTACTTC.